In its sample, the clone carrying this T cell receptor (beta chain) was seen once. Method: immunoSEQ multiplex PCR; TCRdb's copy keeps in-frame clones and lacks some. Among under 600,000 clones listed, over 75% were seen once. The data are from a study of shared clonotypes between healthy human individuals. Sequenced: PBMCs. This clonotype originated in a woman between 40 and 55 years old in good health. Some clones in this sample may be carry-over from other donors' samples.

The CDR3 is CACDRGFSYEQYF. CDR3 in DNA: TGTGCCTGTGACAGGGGGTTCTCCTACGAGCAGTACTTC. The chain links TRBV30 to TRBJ2-7, with 9 bases lining up with TRBD1. This CDR3 spans 13 amino acids. Germline lookup yields CDR1 GTSNPN and CDR2 SVGIG (reference sequence). The junction had 3 bases not matched to a gene; V was cut back by 6 bases and J by 0 bases. The full variable domain, in which reference TRBV30 and TRBJ2-7 provide the parts outside the CDR3, is SQTIHQWPATLVQPVGSPLSLECTVEGTSNPNLYWYRQAAGRGLQLLFYSVGIGQISSEVPQNLSASRPQDRQFILSSKKLLLSDSGFYLCACDRGFSYEQYFGPGTRLTVT.